What follows describes a single TCR beta chain. Antigen unknown. Each subset's genomic DNA was split evenly across several immunoSEQ plates. The method was immunoSEQ multiplex PCR; TCRdb's version includes in-frame clones alone and lacks a portion of them. Of about 2.1 million clones in the sample, about 93% were seen once. CDR3 length equals 17 residues. Germline V CDR1 and CDR2: MDHEN, SYDVKM. The ends lost 4 bases at V and 0 bases at J; junction bases unmatched: 6. This sample stems from a study of shared clonotypes between healthy human individuals. Study-level results: Compared with clonotypes that all four donors shared, non-shared clonotypes had lower generation probabilities. An expected dependence of interdonor clonotype sharing on sequencing depth was noted. Rarefaction analysis demonstrated incomplete sorted-subset sequencing notwithstanding large depth.

The naive CD8 fraction comprised CD45RO-negative cells positively selected for CCR7 and excluded terminally differentiated effector memory CD45RA+ cells. This receptor was identified in a man in his late teens or twenties in good health. Some clones in this sample may be carry-over from other donors' samples. The sample comprised naive CD8+ T cells from PBMCs. The chain couples TRBV28 to TRBJ1-1; 12 bases line up with TRBD1. The CDR3 DNA sequence: TGTGCCAGCAGTTCCGGGACAGGGGGCGTAATGAACACTGAAGCTTTCTTT. It translates to CASSSGTGGVMNTEAFF.